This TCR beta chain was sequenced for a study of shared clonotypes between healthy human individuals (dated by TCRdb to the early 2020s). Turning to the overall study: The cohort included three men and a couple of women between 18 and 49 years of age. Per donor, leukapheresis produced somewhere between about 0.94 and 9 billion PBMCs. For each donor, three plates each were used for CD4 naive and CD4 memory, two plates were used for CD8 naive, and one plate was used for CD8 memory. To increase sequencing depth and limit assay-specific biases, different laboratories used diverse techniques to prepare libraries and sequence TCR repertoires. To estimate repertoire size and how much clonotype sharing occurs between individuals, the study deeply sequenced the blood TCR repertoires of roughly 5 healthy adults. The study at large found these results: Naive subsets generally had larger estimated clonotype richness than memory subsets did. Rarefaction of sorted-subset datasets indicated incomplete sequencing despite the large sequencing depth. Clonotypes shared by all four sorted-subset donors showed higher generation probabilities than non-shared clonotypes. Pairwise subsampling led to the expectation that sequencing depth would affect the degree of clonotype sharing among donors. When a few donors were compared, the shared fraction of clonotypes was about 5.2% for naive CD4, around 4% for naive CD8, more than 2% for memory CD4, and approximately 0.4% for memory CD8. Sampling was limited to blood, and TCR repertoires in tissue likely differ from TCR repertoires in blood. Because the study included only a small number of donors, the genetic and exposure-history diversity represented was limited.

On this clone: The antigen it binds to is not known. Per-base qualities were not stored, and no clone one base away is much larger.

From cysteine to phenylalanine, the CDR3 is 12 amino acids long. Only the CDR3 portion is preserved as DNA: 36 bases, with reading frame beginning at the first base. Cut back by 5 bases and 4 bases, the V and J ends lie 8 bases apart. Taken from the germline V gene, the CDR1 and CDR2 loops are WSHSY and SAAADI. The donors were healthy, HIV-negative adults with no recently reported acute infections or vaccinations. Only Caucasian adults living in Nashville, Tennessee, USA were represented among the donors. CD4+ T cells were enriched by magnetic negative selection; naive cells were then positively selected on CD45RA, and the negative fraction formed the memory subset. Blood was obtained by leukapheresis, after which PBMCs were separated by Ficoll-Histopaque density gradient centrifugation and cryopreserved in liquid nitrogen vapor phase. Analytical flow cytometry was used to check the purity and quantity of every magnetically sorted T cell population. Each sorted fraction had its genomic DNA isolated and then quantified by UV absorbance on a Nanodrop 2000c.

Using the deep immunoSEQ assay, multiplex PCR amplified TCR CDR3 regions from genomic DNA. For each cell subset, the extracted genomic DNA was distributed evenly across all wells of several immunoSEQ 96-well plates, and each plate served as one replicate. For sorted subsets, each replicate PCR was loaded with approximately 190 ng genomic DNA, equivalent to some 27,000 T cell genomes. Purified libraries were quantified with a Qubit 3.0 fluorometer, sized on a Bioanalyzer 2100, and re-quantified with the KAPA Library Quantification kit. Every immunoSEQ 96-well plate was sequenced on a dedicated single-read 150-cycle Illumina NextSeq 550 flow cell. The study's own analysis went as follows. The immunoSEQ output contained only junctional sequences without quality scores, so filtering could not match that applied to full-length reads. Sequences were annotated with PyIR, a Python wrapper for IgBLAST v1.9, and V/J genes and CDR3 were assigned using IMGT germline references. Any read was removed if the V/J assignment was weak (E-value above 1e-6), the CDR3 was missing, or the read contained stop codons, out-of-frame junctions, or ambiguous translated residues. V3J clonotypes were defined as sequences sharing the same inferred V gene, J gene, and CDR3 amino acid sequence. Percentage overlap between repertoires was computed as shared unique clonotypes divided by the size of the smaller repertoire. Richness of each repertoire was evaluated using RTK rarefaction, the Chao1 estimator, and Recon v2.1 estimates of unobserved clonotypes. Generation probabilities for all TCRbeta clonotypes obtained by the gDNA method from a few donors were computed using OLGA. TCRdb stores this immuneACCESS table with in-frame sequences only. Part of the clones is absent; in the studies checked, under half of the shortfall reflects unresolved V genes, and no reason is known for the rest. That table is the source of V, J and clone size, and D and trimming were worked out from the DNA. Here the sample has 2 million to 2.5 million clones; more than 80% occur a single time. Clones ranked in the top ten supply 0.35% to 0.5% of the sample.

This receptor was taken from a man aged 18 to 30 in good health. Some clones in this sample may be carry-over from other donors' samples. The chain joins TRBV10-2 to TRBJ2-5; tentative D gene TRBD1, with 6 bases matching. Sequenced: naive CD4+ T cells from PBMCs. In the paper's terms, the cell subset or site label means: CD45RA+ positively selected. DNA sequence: TGCGCCAGCAGTACCAGGGGAGAGACCCAGTACTTC. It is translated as CASSTRGETQYF.